The 10 T cell receptor beta chains below all came from one sample that was sequenced in a study of blood T cells in healthy people across ages. Using a J-beta primer mix together with a sample-barcoded 5' primer, a second PCR was run for roughly 7 to 11 cycles. MiXCR, applied by TCRdb to the 5' RACE reads, yields one record per CDR3 protein. The profile shows roughly 700,000 distinct CDR3 sequences, about half of them singletons. Sequencing input: blood. The source of these receptors is an older woman in good health.

This clonotype was counted between two and nine times. This chain links TRBV27 with TRBJ1-2; 8 bases align to TRBD1. This CDR3 contains 15 residues. Germline lookup yields CDR1 MNHEY and CDR2 SMNVEV (reference sequence). V lost 6 bases to trimming and J lost 6 bases; unmatched junction nucleotides: 12. CDR3 amino acids: CASSPPGQGFDGYTF. In DNA, the CDR3 is TGTGCCAGCAGCCCACCTGGACAGGGTTTCGATGGCTACACCTTC.

The chain recombines TRBV4-3 with TRBJ2-3, with a tentative D call TRBD2 (6 bases). CDR1 and CDR2 (germline): LGHNA, YSLEER. CDR3 length: 13 residues. The V end was cut by 6 bases, the J end by 11 bases, with 18 bases between. CDR3 nucleotides: TGCGCCAGCAGTGCGGGGCGCGGTGGGATGCAGTATTTT. Translated, it gives CASSAGRGGMQYF.

This chain uses TRBV7-9 with TRBJ2-5; D may be TRBD1 (5 bases). Per germline, CDR1 SEHNR and CDR2 FQNEAQ (reference sequence). This CDR3 is 15 amino acids long. V gave up 0 bases and J gave up 5 bases, with 13 bases separating them. The chain's CDR3 is CASSLARQGSETQYF. The CDR3 coding sequence is TGTGCCAGCAGCTTAGCGCGTCAGGGTAGCGAGACCCAGTACTTC.

This clonotype was detected many times. This chain uses TRBV27 with TRBJ2-5; 7 nucleotides match TRBD2. The V and J ends lost 3 bases and 7 bases, in that order; junction bases with no gene match: 5. From germline, CDR1 is MNHEY and CDR2 SMNVEV (reference sequence). The CDR3 covers 13 residues. As DNA, the CDR3 is TGTGCCAGCAGTTTCCGGGACTACACGACCCAGTACTTC. Translation gives CASSFRDYTTQYF.

This clonotype was recorded a few times. CDR3: CSVYGKRAEAFF. The DNA for the CDR3 is TGCAGCGTCTACGGGAAGCGGGCTGAAGCTTTCTTT. The chain recombines TRBV29-1 with TRBJ1-1; unclear D gene. Trimming took off 6 bases at V and 6 bases at J, with 14 bases between the two ends. The CDR3 runs to 12 residues. Germline assignment: CDR1 SQVTM and CDR2 ANQGSEA.

This clonotype was recorded a few times. The genes are TRBV27 and TRBJ1-2, with TRBD1 as a possible D gene (6 bases). Germline CDR1 is MNHEY and CDR2 is SMNVEV (reference sequence). This CDR3 is built from 16 residues. Trimming shortened V by 7 bases and J by 0 bases, and 18 bases separated the two germline ends. The CDR3 bases are TGTGCCAGCAAGGGGCCCTCAGGGGACGCTAACTATGGCTACACCTTC. Amino acids: CASKGPSGDANYGYTF.

The rearrangement uses TRBV7-9 and TRBJ1-1; the D gene is possibly TRBD1 (6 bases). The CDR3 is 13 amino acids. Looked up from germline, CDR1 is SEHNR and CDR2 is FQNEAQ (reference sequence). The V end was cut by 4 bases, the J end by 4 bases, with 10 bases between. The CDR3 sequence is CASSSRGSTEAFF. The CDR3 DNA reads TGTGCCAGCAGCTCGAGGGGGAGCACTGAAGCTTTCTTT.

The J gene is TRBJ2-1, the V gene TRBV20-1; D is possibly TRBD2 (5 bases). V lost 3 bases and J lost 8, with 14 bases in between. Germline lookup yields CDR1 DFQATT and CDR2 SNEGSKA (reference sequence). The CDR3 spans 13 residues. CDR3 loop: CSARRAPSHEQFF. CDR3 DNA: TGCAGTGCTAGGAGGGCCCCTAGTCATGAGCAGTTCTTC.

The CDR3 here is CASSFKGGPSEQYF. DNA of the CDR3: TGTGCCAGCAGCTTCAAGGGGGGCCCCTCCGAGCAGTACTTC. The chain joins TRBV7-2 to TRBJ2-4; either TRBD1 or TRBD2 may fit D (6 bases each). The J call could be wrong; TRBJ2-7 is a better fit for the DNA end. Germline CDR1 SGHTA, CDR2 FQGNSA. The CDR3 length is 14 residues.

With respect to this clonotype: At one of its ends the junction is not consistent with the germline gene, which may arise from a read error. The gene calls are TRBV25-1 and TRBJ2-3; D unclear. The germline V gene encodes CDR1 MGHDK and CDR2 SYGVNS. CDR3 length: 15 amino acids. The CDR3 sequence is CASSDPGRCTDTQYF. The CDR3 nucleotides read TGCGCCAGCAGTGACCCCGGGCGATGCACAGATACGCAGTATTTT.